These 20 T cell receptor beta chains share one sample of origin, sequenced in a study of CD8 T cells in ankylosing spondylitis. No antigen has been assigned to these receptors. Study outcomes and limitations: Seemingly characteristic of ankylosing spondylitis blood was a TCR beta motif consisting of eight highly homologous variants.

In TCRdb, the 5' RACE reads were re-called with MiXCR into one record per CDR3 protein. Counted here are about 400,000 distinct CDR3 sequences, approximately 20% occurring once; the ten biggest clones make up about 16%. The sequenced sample was blood, either unsorted or a sorted T cell fraction (not recorded which). The receptor source for this set is a male donor with ankylosing spondylitis.

This clonotype turned up a few times. The V gene is TRBV21-1, the J gene TRBJ1-1. TRBV21-1 is deemed a pseudogene. This CDR3 has 14 amino acids. This CDR3 is CASGRKCKVSEAFF. The CDR3, as DNA: TGTGCCAGCGGACGTAAATGTAAGGTTAGTGAAGCTTTCTTT.

This chain connects TRBV6-1 to TRBJ1-1; 7 nucleotides match TRBD1. The CDR3 spans 14 residues. The V and J ends lost 4 bases and 1 base, in that order; junction bases with no gene match: 3. CDR1 is MNHNS and CDR2 is SASEGT in the germline V gene. Here the CDR3 reads CASSATGANTEAFF. The CDR3 region has the DNA TGTGCCAGCAGTGCCACAGGGGCGAACACTGAAGCTTTCTTT.

J is TRBJ2-1 and V is TRBV5-6, with unresolved D. The V gene lost 8 bases and the J gene lost 1 base, with 16 bases spanning the gap. The CDR3 has 15 residues. Germline assignment: CDR1 SGHDT and CDR2 YYEEEE. Here the CDR3 DNA reads TGTGCCAGGAGCCACGGGCAGGTTTCCTACAATGAGCAGTTCTTC. It codes for CARSHGQVSYNEQFF.

The table lists this clonotype with a count of one. The CDR3 DNA sequence: TGTGCTAGTGGTTTGGTGTTCGGGGGGGTCCAAGAGACCCAGTACTTC. Translation: CASGLVFGGVQETQYF. The gene calls are TRBV12-5 and TRBJ2-5, with 8 bases identical to TRBD2. Germline CDR1 reads LGHNT; CDR2 reads FRNRAP. Trimming cost V 0 bases and J 1 base; bases outside gene matches: 4. This CDR3 contains 16 residues.

V and J are TRBV7-2 and TRBJ2-1, with 9 positions matching TRBD2. This CDR3 contains 16 residues. V gave up 3 bases and J gave up 9 bases; unmatched junction bases: 12. Germline CDR1 is SGHTA and CDR2 is FQGNSA. The CDR3 sequence: CASSLGGGLAGIEQFF. In DNA form, the CDR3 reads TGTGCCAGCAGCTTGGGAGGTGGGCTAGCGGGAATTGAGCAGTTCTTC.

In this sample, this clonotype turned up a few times. The J gene is TRBJ2-2, the V gene TRBV5-5; TRBD2 agrees at 14 bases. The CDR3 totals 17 residues. CDR1 is SGHKS and CDR2 is YYEKEE in the germline V gene (reference sequence). V trimming: 4 bases; J trimming: 1 base; junction bases outside the gene matches: 3. The CDR3 reads CASSLGLAGGNTGELFF. The CDR3 bases are TGTGCCAGCAGCCTCGGACTAGCGGGAGGGAACACCGGGGAGCTGTTTTTT.

The rearrangement joins TRBV7-2 to TRBJ1-1, with 10 positions matching TRBD1. The CDR3 is 15 residues long. Germline V CDR1 and CDR2: SGHTA, FQGNSA. The ends lost 4 bases at V and 6 bases at J; junction bases unmatched: 8. The CDR3 loop is CASSWTSGQGSEAFF. The CDR3, as DNA: TGTGCCAGCAGCTGGACCTCGGGACAGGGGTCTGAAGCTTTCTTT.

This chain joins TRBV20-1 and TRBJ2-3; TRBD2 agrees at 7 bases. CDR3 length: 13 amino acids. V trimming: 7 bases; J trimming: 4 bases; junction bases outside the gene matches: 8. CDR1 DFQATT and CDR2 SNEGSKA come from the germline V gene (reference sequence). CDR3 loop: CSEGAGPSDTQYF. CDR3 bases: TGCAGTGAGGGAGCGGGACCTTCAGATACGCAGTATTTT.

This clonotype was detected only a few times. This chain uses TRBV5-1 with TRBJ2-7; 11 bases align to TRBD2. This CDR3 region has 16 residues. Trimming removed 1 base from V and 2 bases from J; junction bases left unmatched: 5. The germline CDR1 and CDR2 sequences are SGHRS and YFSETQ. In nucleotides, the CDR3 is TGCGCCAGCAGCTTGCTGACTAGCGGGAATACCTACGAGCAGTACTTC. It is translated as CASSLLTSGNTYEQYF.

This clonotype occurred a few times. CDR3 nucleotides: TGTGCCAGCAGTGCAGCACCCACAGATACGCAGTATTTT. Protein: CASSAAPTDTQYF. This rearrangement joins TRBV25-1 to TRBJ2-3; no definite D call. CDR1 and CDR2 (germline): MGHDK, SYGVNS. The CDR3 covers 13 residues. With 4 bases removed from V and 2 bases from J, the gap between germline ends came to 7 bases.

There are a few counts of this clonotype. In nucleotides, the CDR3 is TGCGCCAGCAGCTTGGGACAGGACGGGGCCTATGGCTACACCTTC. Residues: CASSLGQDGAYGYTF. The rearrangement joins TRBV5-1 to TRBJ1-2, with a weak D call TRBD1 (6 bases). V lost 0 bases and J lost 4, with 13 bases in between. Germline values: CDR1 SGHRS, CDR2 YFSETQ. The CDR3 has 15 residues.

This clonotype was seen repeatedly, ten times or more. The chain couples TRBV29-1 to TRBJ2-1; D ambiguous. The ends were cut back, 3 bases at V and 7 bases at J, with 13 bases in the middle. The CDR3 is made up of 13 amino acids. CDR1 SQVTM and CDR2 ANQGSEA come from the germline V gene. The CDR3 loop reads CSVEGLVGNEQFF. CDR3 nucleotides: TGCAGCGTTGAGGGTCTCGTTGGGAATGAGCAGTTCTTC.

V gene TRBV20-1 combines with J gene TRBJ2-2; tentatively, D is TRBD2 (6 bases). The CDR3 runs 13 residues. Germline CDR1 DFQATT, CDR2 SNEGSKA (reference sequence). V lost 0 bases to trimming and J lost 7 bases, with 9 bases between them. The CDR3 nucleotides read TGCAGTGCTAGAGATGCGGGAAGCGGGGAGCTGTTTTTT. Translation gives CSARDAGSGELFF.

V gene TRBV10-3 combines with J gene TRBJ2-1; either TRBD1 or TRBD2 may fit D (7 bases each). Germline lookup yields CDR1 ENHRY and CDR2 SYGVKD. This CDR3 has 15 residues. The ends were cut back, 3 bases at V and 9 bases at J, with 18 bases in the middle. The CDR3 coding sequence is TGTGCCATCAGTGAATCGGACGGCAGGGGGGGTGAGCAGTTCTTC. This codes for CAISESDGRGGEQFF.

This clonotype occurred a few times. The chain has TRBV5-1 and TRBJ2-1; D may be TRBD1 (6 bases). The CDR3 covers 14 residues. The V gene lost 1 base and the J gene lost 4 bases, with 9 bases spanning the gap. In germline, CDR1 is SGHRS, CDR2 YFSETQ. CDR3 sequence (DNA): TGCGCCAGCAGCTTGACAGGGCATTACAATGAGCAGTTCTTC. As protein: CASSLTGHYNEQFF.

This clonotype has a handful of counts. The gene calls are TRBV29-1 and TRBJ2-2; 10 positions match TRBD2. Germline V gene sequence: CDR1 SQVTM, CDR2 ANQGSEA. The CDR3 has 15 residues. The V segment lost 6 bases and the J segment 0 bases; nucleotides outside the gene matches: 4. CDR3: CSVGSGGSNTGELFF. The CDR3 DNA sequence: TGCAGCGTGGGTAGCGGGGGGTCGAACACCGGGGAGCTGTTTTTT.

V and J are TRBV7-2 and TRBJ2-1, with 11 bases matching TRBD2. The CDR3 is 14 amino acids. V was pared by 2 bases and J by 12 bases, with 6 bases of the junction left unmatched. CDR1 is SGHTA and CDR2 is FQGNSA in the germline V gene. The CDR3 DNA follows: TGTGCCAGCAGCTTATTTAGCGGGAGGGCCCTGCAGTTCTTC. This encodes CASSLFSGRALQFF.

The J gene is TRBJ1-4, the V gene TRBV15, with unresolved D. V lost 1 base to trimming and J lost 6 bases, with 6 bases between them. This CDR3 region has 13 residues. Germline V gene lookup returns CDR1 LNHNV and CDR2 YYDKDF (reference sequence). In DNA, the CDR3 is TGTGCCACCAGCAGAGGCCTCCATGAAAAACTGTTTTTT. This gives the protein CATSRGLHEKLFF.

This chain links TRBV7-3 with TRBJ2-3, with 7 bases aligning to TRBD1. There are 14 residues in the CDR3. Germline V gene data show CDR1 as SGHTA and CDR2 as FQGTGA. The J segment lost 1 base and the V segment lost 3 bases, leaving 1 base of the junction unmatched. CDR3 DNA: TGTGCCAGCAGCTTTACAGGGGGCACAGATACGCAGTATTTT. This gives the protein CASSFTGGTDTQYF.

This clonotype was recorded a few times. The chain has TRBV5-1 and TRBJ2-1, with D possibly called TRBD1 or TRBD2 (5 bases each). This CDR3 region has 14 residues. V lost 0 bases and J lost 10, with 14 bases in between. Germline CDR1 reads SGHRS; CDR2 reads YFSETQ. CDR3: CASSLGGTLEEQFF. In DNA, the CDR3 is TGCGCCAGCAGCTTGGGGGGGACGCTTGAGGAGCAGTTCTTC.